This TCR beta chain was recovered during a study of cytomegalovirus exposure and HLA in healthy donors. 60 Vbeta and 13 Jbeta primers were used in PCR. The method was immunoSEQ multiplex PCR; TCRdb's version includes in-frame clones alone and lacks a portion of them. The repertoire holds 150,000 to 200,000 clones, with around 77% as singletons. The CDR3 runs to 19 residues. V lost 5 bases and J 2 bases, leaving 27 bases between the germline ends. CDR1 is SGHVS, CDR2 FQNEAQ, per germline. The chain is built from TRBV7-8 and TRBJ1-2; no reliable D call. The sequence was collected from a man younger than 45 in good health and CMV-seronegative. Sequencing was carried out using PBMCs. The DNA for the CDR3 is TGTGCCAGCAGCCAACCCATAGGTCTCAGAGAGAGGCAGAACTATGGCTACACCTTC. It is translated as CASSQPIGLRERQNYGYTF. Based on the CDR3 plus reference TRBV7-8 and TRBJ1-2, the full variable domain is GAGVSQSPRYKVAKRGQDVALRCDPISGHVSLFWYQQALGQGPEFLTYFQNEAQLDKSGLPSDRFFAERPEGSVSTLKIQRTQQEDSAVYLCASSQPIGLRERQNYGYTFGSGTRLTVV.